What follows is one TCR beta chain and its context. This sample is drawn from a study of blood T cell repertoires in COVID-19. Whole-study context: Italy, Spain and the United States were the sources of the convalescent and acute COVID-19 samples.

The CDR3 sequence is 14 residues long. CDR1 is LNHDA, CDR2 SQIVND, per germline (reference sequence). Trimming stripped 8 bases from V and 1 base from J, with 12 bases between. In the study's own analysis: Nucleated cell counts were estimated from reference gene primer amplification. Sequencing was performed with immunoSEQ multiplex PCR; in TCRdb, only in-frame clones are kept and a portion is missing. That table gives V, J and clone size, and the DNA gave D and trimming. This table has a few hundred thousand clones, 65% to 90% appearing once. Enrollees, roughly 18 to 89 years old, lived in 25 or so US areas.

The specimen sequenced was PBMCs or T cells enriched from blood (not recorded which). V gene TRBV19 combines with J gene TRBJ1-5; TRBD1 might be the D (5 bases). The TCR originated in a middle-aged woman with acute COVID-19. The CDR3 nucleotides read TGTGCCAGTCTGCCCGGGGGGAGCAATCAGCCCCAGCATTTT. It yields the protein CASLPGGSNQPQHF.